This T cell receptor (beta chain) was identified during a study of blood T cell repertoires in COVID-19 (dated by TCRdb to the early 2020s). In terms of the full investigation: Samples covering the acute and convalescent phases of COVID-19 were provided by collaborators in the United States, Italy and Spain. The samples were drawn from the first 160 participants of the ongoing ImmuneRACE study and from roughly 1,300 subjects provided by 6 global collaborators. A freely available public database, intended as a resource for researchers studying the immune response to SARS-CoV-2, is where the repertoires were released. A de-identified subject ID, COVID-19 status, age in years and sex were almost always included in the sample metadata. Where available, HLA class I and class II types were obtained from metadata supplied by the sample provider rather than from assay-based typing. Deeply sampled blood TCRbeta repertoires from subjects exposed to, actively infected with, or recovered from COVID-19 were included in the dataset. The prospective study material was composed of cDNA or gDNA derived from T cells, B-cell-depleted T cells, or PBMCs.

CDR1 and CDR2 were assigned from the germline V gene as SGHDT and YYEEEE. Relative to germline, V is 3 bases shorter and J is 7 bases shorter, with 14 bases between their ends. The CDR3 sequence holds 13 residues, the cysteine and phenylalanine included. The sequence is cut down to CDR3 DNA, 39 bases in frame from base 1. TCRbeta CDR3 regions were amplified from genomic DNA using the immunoSEQ Assay, a bias-controlled multiplex PCR. Per the authors' processing: Nucleated cell counts per sample were estimated from amplification of reference gene primers within the assay. To quantify the absolute abundance of each unique TCRbeta CDR3 rearrangement, sequence reads were collapsed and filtered. Productive Simpson clonality was computed per sample as the square root of Simpson's diversity index over productive rearrangements. What TCRdb holds here is the immuneACCESS table cut down to in-frame rearrangements. Part of the clones is not present; checked against another copy, under half of the missing clones reflect an unresolved V gene, and the others are unexplained. That table furnishes V, J and clone size, whereas the DNA furnished D and trimming. The sample has roughly 250,000 clones on record, about nine tenths of them singletons. In total, the top ten clones hold approximately 12% of the sample.

The research as a whole found: The quantity of clinical and demographic metadata differed by source and by participant and was supplied without curation.

As regards this clone: There is no known antigen for this receptor. Base qualities are not at hand, and no much larger clone is one base apart.

One collaborating source in Seattle enrolled patients during active infection and followed them longitudinally through the course of disease. Each collaborating institution followed its own protocols to collect whole blood in K2EDTA tubes. For TCRbeta analysis, collaborators shipped samples in one of three forms: frozen whole blood, isolated PBMCs, or DNA extracted from either of those sample types. The sample taken for sequencing was peripheral blood. This receptor chain uses TRBV5-6 and TRBJ2-7, and perhaps TRBD2 as D gene, on 5 matching bases. The source is a woman aged 25 to 39 with COVID-19, enrolled during active disease. The DNA is TGTGCCAGCAGCTCCCTGCCGGGGTGGGAGCAGTACTTC. Translated, this gives CASSSLPGWEQYF.